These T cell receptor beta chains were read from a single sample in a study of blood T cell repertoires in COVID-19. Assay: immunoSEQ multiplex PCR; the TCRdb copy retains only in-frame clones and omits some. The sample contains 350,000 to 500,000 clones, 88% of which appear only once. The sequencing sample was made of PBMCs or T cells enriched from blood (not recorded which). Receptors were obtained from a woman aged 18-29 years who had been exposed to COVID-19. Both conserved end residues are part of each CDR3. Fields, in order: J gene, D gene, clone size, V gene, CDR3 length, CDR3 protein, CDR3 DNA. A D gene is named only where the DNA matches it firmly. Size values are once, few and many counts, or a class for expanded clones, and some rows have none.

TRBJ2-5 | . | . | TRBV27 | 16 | CASSYSPVEGGETQYF | TGTGCCAGCAGTTACTCCCCGGTGGAGGGTGGGGAGACCCAGTACTTC
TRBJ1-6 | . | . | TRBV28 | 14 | CASSFPRPNSPLHF | TGTGCCAGCAGTTTCCCTAGACCCAATTCACCCCTCCACTTT
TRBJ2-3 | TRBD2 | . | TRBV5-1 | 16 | CASSLGLAGGTDTQYF | TGCGCCAGCAGCTTGGGACTAGCGGGGGGCACAGATACGCAGTATTTT
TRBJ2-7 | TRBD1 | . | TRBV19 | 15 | CASSTSNRGRYEQYF | TGTGCCAGTAGTACGTCGAACAGGGGGAGGTACGAGCAGTACTTC
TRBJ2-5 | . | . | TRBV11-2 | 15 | CASSLFSGSQETQYF | TGTGCCAGCAGCTTATTCTCAGGTAGCCAAGAGACCCAGTACTTC
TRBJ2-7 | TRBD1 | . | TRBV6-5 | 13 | CASSIDRGNEQYF | TGTGCCAGCAGCATCGACAGGGGTAACGAGCAGTACTTC
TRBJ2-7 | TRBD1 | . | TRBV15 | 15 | CATSRVVTGVYEQYF | TGTGCCACCAGCAGAGTCGTAACAGGGGTCTACGAGCAGTACTTC
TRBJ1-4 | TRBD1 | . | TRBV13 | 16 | CASSRGTGDRNEKLFF | TGTGCCAGCAGCCGCGGGACAGGGGACCGTAATGAAAAACTGTTTTTT
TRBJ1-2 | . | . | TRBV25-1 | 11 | CASSDGDGYTF | TGTGCCAGCAGTGACGGGGATGGCTACACCTTC
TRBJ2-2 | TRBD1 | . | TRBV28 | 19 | CASSFRQGASHLNTGELFF | TGTGCCAGCAGTTTTCGACAGGGGGCCTCCCACTTGAACACCGGGGAGCTGTTTTTT
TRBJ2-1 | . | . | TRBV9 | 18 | CASSVSFGHSELGNEQFF | TGTGCCAGCAGCGTATCATTCGGACACTCGGAGCTAGGCAATGAGCAGTTCTTC
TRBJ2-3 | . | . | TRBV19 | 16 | CATKPRAGASTDTQYF | TGTGCCACCAAACCCCGAGCGGGTGCTAGCACAGATACGCAGTATTTT
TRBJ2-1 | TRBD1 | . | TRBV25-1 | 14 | CASRPMTGANEQFF | TGTGCCAGCAGACCCATGACAGGGGCGAATGAGCAGTTCTTC
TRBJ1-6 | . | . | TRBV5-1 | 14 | CASSTGQSNSPLHF | TGCGCCAGCAGCACCGGACAGTCTAATTCACCCCTCCACTTT
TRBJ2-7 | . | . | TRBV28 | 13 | CASSPGSSYEQYF | TGTGCCAGCAGCCCGGGTAGCTCCTACGAGCAGTACTTC
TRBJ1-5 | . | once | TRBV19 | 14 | CASSIEQPHQPQHF | TGTGCCAGTAGTATAGAACAGCCTCATCAGCCCCAGCATTTT
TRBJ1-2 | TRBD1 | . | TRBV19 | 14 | CASSISTGNYGYTF | TGTGCCAGTAGTATATCGACAGGGAACTATGGCTACACCTTC
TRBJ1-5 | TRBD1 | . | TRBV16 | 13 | CASEQGAGQPQHF | TGTGCCAGCGAACAGGGGGCTGGGCAGCCCCAGCATTTT
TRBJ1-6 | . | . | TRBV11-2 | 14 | CASSFGLDGSPLHF | TGTGCCAGCAGCTTTGGGCTGGATGGATCACCCCTCCACTTT
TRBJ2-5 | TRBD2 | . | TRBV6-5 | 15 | CASTRTSGSQETQYF | TGTGCCAGCACCCGGACTAGCGGGAGTCAAGAGACCCAGTACTTC
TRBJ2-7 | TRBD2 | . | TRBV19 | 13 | CASSFLRGGEQYF | TGTGCCAGTAGTTTCTTACGGGGGGGCGAGCAGTACTTC
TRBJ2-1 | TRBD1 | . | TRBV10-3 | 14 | CAISLQGAGDEQFF | TGTGCCATCAGTCTCCAGGGGGCAGGAGATGAGCAGTTCTTC
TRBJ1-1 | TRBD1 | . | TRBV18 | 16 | CASSPLQQGGGTEAFF | TGTGCCAGCTCACCACTGCAACAGGGGGGGGGCACTGAAGCTTTCTTT
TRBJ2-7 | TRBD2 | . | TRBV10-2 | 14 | CATLRRAGGDEQYF | TGCGCCACCCTAAGGAGAGCGGGAGGTGACGAGCAGTACTTC
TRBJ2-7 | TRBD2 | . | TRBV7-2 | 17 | CASSLAKPGLSAYEQYF | TGTGCCAGCAGCTTAGCCAAACCGGGACTATCCGCCTACGAGCAGTACTTC
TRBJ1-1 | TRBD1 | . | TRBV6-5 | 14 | CASRTGEMDTEAFF | TGTGCCAGCAGGACAGGGGAGATGGACACTGAAGCTTTCTTT
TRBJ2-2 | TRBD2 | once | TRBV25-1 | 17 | CASSEWGGKANTGELFF | TGTGCCAGCAGTGAGTGGGGGGGTAAGGCGAACACCGGGGAGCTGTTTTTT
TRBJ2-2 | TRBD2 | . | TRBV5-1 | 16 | CASSLAGGPDTGELFF | TGCGCCAGCAGCTTAGCGGGGGGGCCGGACACCGGGGAGCTGTTTTTT
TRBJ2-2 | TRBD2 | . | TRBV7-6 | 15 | CASSSGTRGTGELFF | TGTGCCAGCAGCTCCGGGACTAGAGGAACCGGGGAGCTGTTTTTT
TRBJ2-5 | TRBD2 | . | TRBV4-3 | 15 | CASSQERTSEETQYF | TGCGCCAGCAGCCAAGAAAGGACTAGCGAGGAGACCCAGTACTTC
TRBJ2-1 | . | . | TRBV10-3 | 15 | CAISGVFGRDNEQFF | TGTGCCATCAGTGGGGTATTTGGCAGGGACAATGAGCAGTTCTTC
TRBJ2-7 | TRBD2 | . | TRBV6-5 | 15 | CASSYWLADSYEQYF | TGTGCCAGCAGTTACTGGCTAGCGGACTCCTACGAGCAGTACTTC
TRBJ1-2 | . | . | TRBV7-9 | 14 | CASNTHPTNYGYTF | TGTGCCAGCAACACCCACCCGACAAACTATGGCTACACCTTC
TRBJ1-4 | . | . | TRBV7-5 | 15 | CARSQTTGLGEKLFF | TGTGCCAGAAGCCAGACCACAGGGCTTGGGGAAAAACTGTTTTTT
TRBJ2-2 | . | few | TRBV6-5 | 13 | CASSYAGTGELFF | TGTGCCAGCAGTTACGCGGGGACCGGGGAGCTGTTTTTT